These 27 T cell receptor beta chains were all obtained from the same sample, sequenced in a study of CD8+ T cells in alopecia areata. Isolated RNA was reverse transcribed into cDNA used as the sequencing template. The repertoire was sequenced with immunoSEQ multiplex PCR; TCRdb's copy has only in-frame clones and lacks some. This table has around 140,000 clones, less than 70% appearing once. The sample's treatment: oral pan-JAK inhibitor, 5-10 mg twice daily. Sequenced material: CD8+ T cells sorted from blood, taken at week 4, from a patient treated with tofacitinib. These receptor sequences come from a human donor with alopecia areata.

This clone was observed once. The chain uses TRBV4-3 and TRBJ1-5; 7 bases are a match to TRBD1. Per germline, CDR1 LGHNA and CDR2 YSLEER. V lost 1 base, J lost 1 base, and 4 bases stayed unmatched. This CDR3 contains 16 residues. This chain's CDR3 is CASSQVYRGSNQPQHF. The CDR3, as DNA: TGCGCCAGCAGCCAAGTTTACAGGGGAAGCAATCAGCCCCAGCATTTT.

CDR3 sequence: CASVGAEQYF. CDR3 in DNA: TGTGCCAGCGTGGGGGCCGAGCAGTACTTC. The chain recombines TRBV25-1 with TRBJ2-7, with D possibly being TRBD1 (6 bases). Trimming left V 8 bases short and J 6 bases short, with 8 bases between. Germline CDR1 MGHDK, CDR2 SYGVNS. This CDR3 comprises 10 residues.

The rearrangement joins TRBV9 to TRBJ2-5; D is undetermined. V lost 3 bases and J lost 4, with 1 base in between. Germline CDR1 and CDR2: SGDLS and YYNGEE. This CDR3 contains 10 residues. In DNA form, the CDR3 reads TGTGCCAGCAGCGGAGAGACCCAGTACTTC. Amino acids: CASSGETQYF.

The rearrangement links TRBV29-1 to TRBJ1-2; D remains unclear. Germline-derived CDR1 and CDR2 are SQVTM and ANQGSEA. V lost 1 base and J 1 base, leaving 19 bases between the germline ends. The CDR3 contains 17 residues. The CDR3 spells CSVEGENRVSVNYGYTF. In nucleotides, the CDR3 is TGCAGCGTTGAAGGCGAGAACCGGGTCTCCGTTAACTATGGCTACACCTTC.

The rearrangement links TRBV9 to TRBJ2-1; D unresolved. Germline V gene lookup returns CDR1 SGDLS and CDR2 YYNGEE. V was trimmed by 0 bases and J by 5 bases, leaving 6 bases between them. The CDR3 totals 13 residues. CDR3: CASSVAGDNEQFF. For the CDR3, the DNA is TGTGCCAGCAGCGTAGCGGGCGACAATGAGCAGTTCTTC. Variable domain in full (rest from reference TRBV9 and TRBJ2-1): DSGVTQTPKHLITATGQRVTLRCSPRSGDLSVYWYQQSLDQGLQFLIQYYNGEERAKGNILERFSAQQFPDLHSELNLSSLELGDSALYFCASSVAGDNEQFFGPGTRLTVL.

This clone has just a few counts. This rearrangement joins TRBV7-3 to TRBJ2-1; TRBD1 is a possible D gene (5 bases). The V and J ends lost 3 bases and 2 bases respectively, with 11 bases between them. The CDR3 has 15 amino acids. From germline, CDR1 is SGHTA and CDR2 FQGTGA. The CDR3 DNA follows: TGTGCCAGCAGCTTTCGTGACAGCCCCTACAATGAGCAGTTCTTC. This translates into CASSFRDSPYNEQFF.

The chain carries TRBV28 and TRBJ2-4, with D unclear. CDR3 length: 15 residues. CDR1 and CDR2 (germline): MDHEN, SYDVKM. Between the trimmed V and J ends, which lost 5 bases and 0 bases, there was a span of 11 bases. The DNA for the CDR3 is TGTGCCAGCAGTCCCCATCCCCTAGCCAAAAACATTCAGTACTTC. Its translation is CASSPHPLAKNIQYF.

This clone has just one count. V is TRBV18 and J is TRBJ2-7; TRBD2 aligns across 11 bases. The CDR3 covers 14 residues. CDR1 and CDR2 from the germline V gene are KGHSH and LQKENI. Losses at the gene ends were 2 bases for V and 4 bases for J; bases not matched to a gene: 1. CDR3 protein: CASSPGTSGYEQYF. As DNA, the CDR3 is TGTGCCAGCTCACCAGGGACTAGCGGATACGAGCAGTACTTC. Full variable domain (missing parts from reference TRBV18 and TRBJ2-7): NAGVMQNPRHLVRRRGQEARLRCSPMKGHSHVYWYRQLPEEGLKFMVYLQKENIIDESGMPKERFSAEFPKEGPSILRIQQVVRGDSAAYFCASSPGTSGYEQYFGPGTRLTVT.

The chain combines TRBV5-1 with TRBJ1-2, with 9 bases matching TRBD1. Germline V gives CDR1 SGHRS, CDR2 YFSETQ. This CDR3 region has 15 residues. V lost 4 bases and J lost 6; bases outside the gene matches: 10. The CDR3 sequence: CASSPRGTGIHGYTF. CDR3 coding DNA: TGCGCCAGCAGCCCGAGGGGGACAGGGATCCATGGCTACACCTTC. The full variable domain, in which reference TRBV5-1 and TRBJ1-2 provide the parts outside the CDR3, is KAGVTQTPRYLIKTRGQQVTLSCSPISGHRSVSWYQQTPGQGLQFLFEYFSETQRNKGNFPGRFSGRQFSNSRSEMNVSTLELGDSALYLCASSPRGTGIHGYTFGSGTRLTVV.

The chain's CDR3 is CASGGSTGLAYNEQFF. The CDR3 DNA reads as TGTGCCAGCGGAGGGAGCACTGGACTGGCCTACAATGAGCAGTTCTTC. The chain links TRBV27 to TRBJ2-1; possibly TRBD2 for D (6 bases). Germline V CDR1 and CDR2: MNHEY, SMNVEV (reference sequence). The CDR3 is made up of 16 amino acids. Trimming took 8 bases from V and 2 from J, leaving 19 bases between them.

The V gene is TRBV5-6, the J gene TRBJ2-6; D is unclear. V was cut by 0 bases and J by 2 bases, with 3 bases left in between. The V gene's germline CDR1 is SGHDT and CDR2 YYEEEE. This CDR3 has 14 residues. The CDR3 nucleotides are TGTGCCAGCAGCTTGGGGACTGGGGCCAACGTCCTGACTTTC. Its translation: CASSLGTGANVLTF.

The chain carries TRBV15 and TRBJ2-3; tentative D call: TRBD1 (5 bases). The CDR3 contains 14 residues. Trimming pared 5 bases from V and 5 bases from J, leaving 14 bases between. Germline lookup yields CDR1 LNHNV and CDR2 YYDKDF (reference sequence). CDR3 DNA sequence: TGTGCCACCAGCGGGGCCGACCGTGGAGATACGCAGTATTTT. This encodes CATSGADRGDTQYF.

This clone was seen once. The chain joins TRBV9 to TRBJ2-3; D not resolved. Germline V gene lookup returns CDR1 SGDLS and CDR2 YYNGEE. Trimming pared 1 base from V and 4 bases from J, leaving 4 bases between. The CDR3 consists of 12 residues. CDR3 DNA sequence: TGTGCCAGCAGCGTAAAGTCAGATACGCAGTATTTT. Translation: CASSVKSDTQYF.

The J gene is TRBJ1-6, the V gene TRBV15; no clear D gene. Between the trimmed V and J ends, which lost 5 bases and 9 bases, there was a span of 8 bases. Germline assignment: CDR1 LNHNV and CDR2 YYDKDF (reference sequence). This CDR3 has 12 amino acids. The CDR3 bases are TGTGCCACCAGCTGGGGTGGTTCACCCCTCCACTTT. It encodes CATSWGGSPLHF.

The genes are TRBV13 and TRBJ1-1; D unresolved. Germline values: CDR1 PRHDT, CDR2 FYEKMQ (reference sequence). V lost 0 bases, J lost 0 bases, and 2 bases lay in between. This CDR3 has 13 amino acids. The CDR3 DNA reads TGTGCCAGCAGCTTAGGAATGAACACTGAAGCTTTCTTT. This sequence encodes CASSLGMNTEAFF.

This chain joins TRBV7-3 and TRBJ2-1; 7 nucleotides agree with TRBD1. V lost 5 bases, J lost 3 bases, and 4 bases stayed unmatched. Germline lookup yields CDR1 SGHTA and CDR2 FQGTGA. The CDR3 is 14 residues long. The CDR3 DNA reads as TGTGCCAGCAGCCCAGGGGACAGCTACAATGAGCAGTTCTTC. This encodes CASSPGDSYNEQFF.

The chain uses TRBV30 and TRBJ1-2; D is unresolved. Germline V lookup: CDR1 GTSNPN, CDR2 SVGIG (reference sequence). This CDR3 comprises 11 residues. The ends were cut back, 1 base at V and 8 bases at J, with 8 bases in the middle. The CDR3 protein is CAWSANRGYTF. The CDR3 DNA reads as TGTGCCTGGAGTGCCAATCGGGGCTACACCTTC. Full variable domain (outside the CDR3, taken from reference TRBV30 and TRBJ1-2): SQTIHQWPATLVQPVGSPLSLECTVEGTSNPNLYWYRQAAGRGLQLLFYSVGIGQISSEVPQNLSASRPQDRQFILSSKKLLLSDSGFYLCAWSANRGYTFGSGTRLTVV.

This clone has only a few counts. CDR3 DNA: TGTGCCAGCAGCGTAGAAGGATTCCCCTACAATGAGCAGTTCTTC. This sequence encodes CASSVEGFPYNEQFF. The chain couples TRBV9 to TRBJ2-1, with D hard to call. The V gene's germline CDR1 is SGDLS and CDR2 YYNGEE. The CDR3 contains 15 residues. Trimming shortened V by 0 bases and J by 2 bases, and 9 bases separated the two germline ends.

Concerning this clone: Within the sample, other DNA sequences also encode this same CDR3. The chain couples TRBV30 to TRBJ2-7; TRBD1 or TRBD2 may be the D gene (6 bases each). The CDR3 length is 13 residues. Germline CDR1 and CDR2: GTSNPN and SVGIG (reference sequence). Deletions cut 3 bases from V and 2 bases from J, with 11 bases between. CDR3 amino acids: CAWSEGGTYEQYF. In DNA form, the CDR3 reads TGTGCCTGGAGCGAGGGGGGAACCTACGAGCAGTACTTC.

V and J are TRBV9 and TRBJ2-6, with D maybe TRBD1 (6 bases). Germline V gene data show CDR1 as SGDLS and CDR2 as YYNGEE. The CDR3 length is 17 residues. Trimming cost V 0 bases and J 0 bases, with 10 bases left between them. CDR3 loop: CASSVVARGSGANVLTF. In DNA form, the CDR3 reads TGTGCCAGCAGCGTAGTGGCCAGGGGCTCTGGGGCCAACGTCCTGACTTTC.

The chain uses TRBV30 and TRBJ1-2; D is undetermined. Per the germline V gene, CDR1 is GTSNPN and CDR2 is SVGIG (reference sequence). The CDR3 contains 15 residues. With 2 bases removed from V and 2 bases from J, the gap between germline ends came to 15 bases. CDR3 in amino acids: CAWSLGSSVNYGYTF. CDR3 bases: TGTGCCTGGAGTCTGGGGTCCTCGGTAAACTATGGCTACACCTTC.

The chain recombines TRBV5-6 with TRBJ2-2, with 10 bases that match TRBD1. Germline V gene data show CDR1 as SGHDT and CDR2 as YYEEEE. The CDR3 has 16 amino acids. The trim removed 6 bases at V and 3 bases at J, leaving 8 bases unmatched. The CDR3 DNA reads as TGTGCCAGCACCAGGACTGGGACAGGGGACACCGGGGAGCTGTTTTTT. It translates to CASTRTGTGDTGELFF.

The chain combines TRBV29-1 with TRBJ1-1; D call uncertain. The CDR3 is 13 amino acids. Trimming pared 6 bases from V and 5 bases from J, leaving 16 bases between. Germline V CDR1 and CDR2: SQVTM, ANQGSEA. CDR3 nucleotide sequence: TGCAGCGTAGATACCTGGGAGCCAACTGAAGCTTTCTTT. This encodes CSVDTWEPTEAFF.

This CDR3 reads CASSLTSGVVQETQYF. Here the CDR3 DNA reads TGTGCCAGCAGCTTAACTAGCGGGGTCGTACAAGAGACCCAGTACTTC. The chain carries TRBV11-2 and TRBJ2-5; the match to TRBD2 covers 10 bases. CDR3 size: 16 residues. J gave up 2 bases and V 2 bases, and 5 bases lay outside the gene matches. Germline values: CDR1 SGHAT, CDR2 FQNNGV.

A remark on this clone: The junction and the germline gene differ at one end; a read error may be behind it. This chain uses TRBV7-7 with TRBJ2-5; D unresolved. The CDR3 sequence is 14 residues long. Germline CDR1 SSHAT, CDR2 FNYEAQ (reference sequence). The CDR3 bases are TGTGCTAGCAGCTTAGATGCAGTCCAAGAGACCCAGTACTTC. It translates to CASSLDAVQETQYF.

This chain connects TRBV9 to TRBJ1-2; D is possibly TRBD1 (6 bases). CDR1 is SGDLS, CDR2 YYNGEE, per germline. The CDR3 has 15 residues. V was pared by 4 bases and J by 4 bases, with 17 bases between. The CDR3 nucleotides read TGTGCCAGCAGCCCCTACCCAGGGGCTGGCTATGGCTACACCTTC. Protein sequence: CASSPYPGAGYGYTF.

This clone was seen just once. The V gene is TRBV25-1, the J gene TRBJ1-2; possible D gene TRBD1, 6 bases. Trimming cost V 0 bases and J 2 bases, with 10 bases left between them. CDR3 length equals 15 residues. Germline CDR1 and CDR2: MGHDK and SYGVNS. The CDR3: CASSEYGGVNYGYTF. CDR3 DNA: TGTGCCAGCAGTGAATATGGGGGCGTCAACTATGGCTACACCTTC.